The sequence of this T cell receptor (beta chain) was determined in a study of T cells in localized non-small cell lung cancer. CDR3 length: 16 residues. CDR1 LNHDA and CDR2 SQIVND come from the germline V gene (reference sequence). J gave up 6 bases and V 5 bases, and 10 bases lay outside the gene matches. Remarks on this clone: Its specificity is unknown.

Sequenced by immunoSEQ multiplex PCR; TCRdb stores in-frame clones only, minus some. The sample has about 52,000 clones, around nine tenths seen once. Study observations and caveats: Uninvolved nearby lung showed the greatest T cell clonality, exceeding that found in tumor.

V and J are TRBV19 and TRBJ1-5, with 10 bases lining up with TRBD1. The source is a female donor with stage II lung adenocarcinoma. This material consisted of PBMCs, taken before any cancer treatment. CDR3: CASSPTAGTGAQPQHF. CDR3 in DNA: TGTGCCAGTAGTCCGACAGCCGGGACAGGGGCTCAGCCCCAGCATTTT. The complete variable domain, with remaining parts taken from reference TRBV19 and TRBJ1-5, reads DGGITQSPKYLFRKEGQNVTLSCEQNLNHDAMYWYRQDPGQGLRLIYYSQIVNDFQKGDIAEGYSVSREKKESFPLTVTSAQKNPTAFYLCASSPTAGTGAQPQHFGDGTRLSIL.